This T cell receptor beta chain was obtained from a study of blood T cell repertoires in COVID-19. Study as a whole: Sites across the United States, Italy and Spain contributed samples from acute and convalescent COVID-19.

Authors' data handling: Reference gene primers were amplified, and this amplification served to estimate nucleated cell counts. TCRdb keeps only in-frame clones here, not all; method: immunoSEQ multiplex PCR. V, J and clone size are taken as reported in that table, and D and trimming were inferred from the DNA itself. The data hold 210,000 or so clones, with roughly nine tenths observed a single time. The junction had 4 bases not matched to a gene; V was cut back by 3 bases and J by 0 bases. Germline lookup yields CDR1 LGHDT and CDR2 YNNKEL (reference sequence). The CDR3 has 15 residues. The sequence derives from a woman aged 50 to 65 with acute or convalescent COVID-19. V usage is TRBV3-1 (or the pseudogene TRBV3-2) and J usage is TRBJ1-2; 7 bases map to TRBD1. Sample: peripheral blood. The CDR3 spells CASSHRQGTNYGYTF. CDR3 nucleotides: TGTGCCAGCAGCCATAGACAGGGTACTAACTATGGCTACACCTTC.